This T cell receptor beta chain was retrieved from a study of T cells in Graves' hyperthyroidism and ophthalmopathy. Study results and limitations: Ophthalmopathy was distinguished from stable hyperthyroidism by 13 V-J signatures.

The junction had 7 bases not matched to a gene; V was cut back by 5 bases and J by 0 bases. This CDR3 contains 17 residues. Germline V CDR1 and CDR2: SGHTA, FQGTGA. The sample holds many counts of this clonotype. Its target is not known. Template material for amplifying TCR beta CDR3 regions consisted of RNA transcripts. The study used the HTBI primer set for a first-round RT-PCR of the TCR CDR3. TCRdb independently ran MiXCR on the multiplex PCR reads; one entry per CDR3 protein. The table has 600,000 or so distinct CDR3 sequences, approximately 14% seen once; the top ten hold about an eighth. The sample consisted of blood. This TCR derives from a woman aged 45-65 years with Graves' ophthalmopathy. This chain links TRBV7-3 with TRBJ2-6; 7 bases align to TRBD1. The CDR3 loop is CASSPRTGSSGANVLTF. The CDR3 DNA is TGTGCCAGCAGCCCCCGGACAGGAAGCTCTGGGGCCAACGTCCTGACTTTC.